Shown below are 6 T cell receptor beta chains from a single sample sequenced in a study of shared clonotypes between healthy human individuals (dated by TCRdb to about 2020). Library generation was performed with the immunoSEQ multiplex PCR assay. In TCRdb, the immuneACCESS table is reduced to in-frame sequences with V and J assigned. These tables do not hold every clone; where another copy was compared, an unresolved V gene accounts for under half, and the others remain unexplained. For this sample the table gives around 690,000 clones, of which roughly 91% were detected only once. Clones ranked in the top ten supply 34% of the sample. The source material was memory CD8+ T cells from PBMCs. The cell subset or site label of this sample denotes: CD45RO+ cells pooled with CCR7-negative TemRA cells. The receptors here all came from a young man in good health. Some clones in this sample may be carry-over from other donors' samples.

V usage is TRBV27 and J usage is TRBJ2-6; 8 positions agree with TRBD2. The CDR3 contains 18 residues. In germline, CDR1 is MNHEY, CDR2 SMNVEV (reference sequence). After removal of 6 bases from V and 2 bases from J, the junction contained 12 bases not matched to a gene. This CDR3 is CASSHGGVLSPGANVLTF. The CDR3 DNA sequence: TGTGCCAGCAGCCACGGGGGGGTCCTTTCCCCTGGGGCCAACGTCCTGACTTTC.

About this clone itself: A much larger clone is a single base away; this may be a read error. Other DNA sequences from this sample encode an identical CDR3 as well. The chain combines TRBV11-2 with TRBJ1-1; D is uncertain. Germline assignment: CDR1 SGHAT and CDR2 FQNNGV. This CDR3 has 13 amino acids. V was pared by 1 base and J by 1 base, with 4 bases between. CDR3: CASSLGSNTEAFF. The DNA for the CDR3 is TGTGCCAGCAGCTTAGGATCGAACACTGAAGCTTTCTTT.

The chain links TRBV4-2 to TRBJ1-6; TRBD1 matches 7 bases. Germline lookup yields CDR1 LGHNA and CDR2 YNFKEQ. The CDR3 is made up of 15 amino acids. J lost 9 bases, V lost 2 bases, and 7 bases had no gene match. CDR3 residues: CASSQSTGSGSPLHF. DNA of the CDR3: TGTGCCAGCAGCCAATCGACAGGGTCTGGTTCACCCCTCCACTTT.

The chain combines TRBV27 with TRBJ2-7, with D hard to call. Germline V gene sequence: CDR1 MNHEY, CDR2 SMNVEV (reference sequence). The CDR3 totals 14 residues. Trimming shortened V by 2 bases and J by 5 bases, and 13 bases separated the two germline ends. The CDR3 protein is CASSLIGPENEQYF. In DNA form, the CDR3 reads TGTGCCAGCAGTTTAATAGGGCCGGAGAACGAGCAGTACTTC.

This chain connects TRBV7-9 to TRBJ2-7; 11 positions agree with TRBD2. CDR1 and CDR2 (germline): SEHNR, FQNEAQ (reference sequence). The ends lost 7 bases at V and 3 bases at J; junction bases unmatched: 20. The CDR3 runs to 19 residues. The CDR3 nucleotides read TGTGCCAGCACCCCGCCCCATAGCGGGAGGGCCCGGAGTTTCTACGAGCAGTACTTC. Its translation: CASTPPHSGRARSFYEQYF.

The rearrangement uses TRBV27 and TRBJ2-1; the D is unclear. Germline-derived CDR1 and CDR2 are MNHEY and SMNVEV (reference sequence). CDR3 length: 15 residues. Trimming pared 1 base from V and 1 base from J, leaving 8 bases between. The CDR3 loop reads CASSLWAGSYNEQFF. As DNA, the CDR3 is TGTGCCAGCAGTTTATGGGCAGGTTCCTACAATGAGCAGTTCTTC.